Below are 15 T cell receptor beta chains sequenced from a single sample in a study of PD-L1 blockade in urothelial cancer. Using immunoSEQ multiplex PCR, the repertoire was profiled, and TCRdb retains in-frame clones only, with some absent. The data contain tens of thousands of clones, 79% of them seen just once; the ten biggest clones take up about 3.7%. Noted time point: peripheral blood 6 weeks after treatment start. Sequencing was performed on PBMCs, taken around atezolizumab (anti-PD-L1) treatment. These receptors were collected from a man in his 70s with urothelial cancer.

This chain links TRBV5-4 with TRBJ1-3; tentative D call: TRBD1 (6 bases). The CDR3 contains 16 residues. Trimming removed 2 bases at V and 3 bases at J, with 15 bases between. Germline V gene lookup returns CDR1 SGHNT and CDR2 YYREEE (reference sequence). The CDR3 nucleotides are TGTGCCAGCAGCTTAGATCCAATACAGGGTGGAAACACCATATATTTT. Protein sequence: CASSLDPIQGGNTIYF.

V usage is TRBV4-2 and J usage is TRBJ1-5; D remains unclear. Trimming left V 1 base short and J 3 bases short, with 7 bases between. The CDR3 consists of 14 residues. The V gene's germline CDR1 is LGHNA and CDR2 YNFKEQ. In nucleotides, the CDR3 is TGTGCCAGCAGCCAAGGGCAGAACAATCAGCCCCAGCATTTT. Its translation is CASSQGQNNQPQHF.

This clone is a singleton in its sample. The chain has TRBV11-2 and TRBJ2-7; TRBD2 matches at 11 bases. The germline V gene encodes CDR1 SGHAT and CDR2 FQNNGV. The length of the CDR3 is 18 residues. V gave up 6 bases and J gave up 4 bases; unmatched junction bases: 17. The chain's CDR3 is CASSRTLMTSGTLYEQYF. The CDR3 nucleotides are TGTGCCAGCAGTCGTACCCTGATGACTAGCGGGACGTTATACGAGCAGTACTTC.

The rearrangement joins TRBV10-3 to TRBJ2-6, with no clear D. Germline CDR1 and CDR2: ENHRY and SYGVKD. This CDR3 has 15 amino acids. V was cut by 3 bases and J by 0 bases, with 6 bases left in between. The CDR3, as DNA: TGTGCCATCAGTGACCCGTCCTCTGGGGCCAACGTCCTGACTTTC. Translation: CAISDPSSGANVLTF.

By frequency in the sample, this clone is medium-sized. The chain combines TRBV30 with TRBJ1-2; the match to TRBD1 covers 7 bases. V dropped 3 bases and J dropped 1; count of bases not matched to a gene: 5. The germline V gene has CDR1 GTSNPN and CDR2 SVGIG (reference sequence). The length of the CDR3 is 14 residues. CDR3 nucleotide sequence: TGTGCCTGGAGCGGGGACAGCCTTAACTATGGCTACACCTTC. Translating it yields CAWSGDSLNYGYTF.

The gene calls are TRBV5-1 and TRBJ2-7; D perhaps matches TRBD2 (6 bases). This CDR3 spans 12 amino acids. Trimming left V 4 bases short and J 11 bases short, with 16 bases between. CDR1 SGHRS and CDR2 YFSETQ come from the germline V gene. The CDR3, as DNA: TGCGCCAGCAGCCCGGAAGGCCGCGGGGAGTACTTC. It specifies CASSPEGRGEYF.

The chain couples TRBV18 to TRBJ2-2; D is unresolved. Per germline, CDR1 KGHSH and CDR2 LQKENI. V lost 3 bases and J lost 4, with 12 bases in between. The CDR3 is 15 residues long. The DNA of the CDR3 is TGTGCCAGCTCACCCGTTTCCCTCCTCACCGGGGAGCTGTTTTTT. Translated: CASSPVSLLTGELFF. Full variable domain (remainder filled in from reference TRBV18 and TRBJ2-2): NAGVMQNPRHLVRRRGQEARLRCSPMKGHSHVYWYRQLPEEGLKFMVYLQKENIIDESGMPKERFSAEFPKEGPSILRIQQVVRGDSAAYFCASSPVSLLTGELFFGEGSRLTVL.

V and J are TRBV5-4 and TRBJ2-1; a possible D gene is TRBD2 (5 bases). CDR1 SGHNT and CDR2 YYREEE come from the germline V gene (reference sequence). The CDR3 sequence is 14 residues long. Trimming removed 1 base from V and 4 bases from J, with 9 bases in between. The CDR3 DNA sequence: TGTGCCAGCAGCTTGATGGACTCTTACAATGAGCAGTTCTTC. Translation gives CASSLMDSYNEQFF.

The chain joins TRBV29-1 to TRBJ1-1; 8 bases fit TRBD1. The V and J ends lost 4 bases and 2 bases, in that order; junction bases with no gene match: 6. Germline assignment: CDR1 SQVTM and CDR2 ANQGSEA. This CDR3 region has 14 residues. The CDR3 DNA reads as TGCAGCGTTGTGGGGCCAGGGGGCAACACTGAAGCTTTCTTT. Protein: CSVVGPGGNTEAFF.

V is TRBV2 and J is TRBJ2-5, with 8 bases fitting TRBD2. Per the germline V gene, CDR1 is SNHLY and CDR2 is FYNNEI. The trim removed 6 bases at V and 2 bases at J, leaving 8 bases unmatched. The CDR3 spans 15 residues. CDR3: CASRAEIAGQETQYF. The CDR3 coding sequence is TGTGCCAGCAGGGCTGAAATAGCGGGACAAGAGACCCAGTACTTC.

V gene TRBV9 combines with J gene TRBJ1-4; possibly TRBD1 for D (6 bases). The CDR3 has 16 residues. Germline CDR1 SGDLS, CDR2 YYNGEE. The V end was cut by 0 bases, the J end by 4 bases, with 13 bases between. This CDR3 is CASSVGGGLGNEKLFF. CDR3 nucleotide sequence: TGTGCCAGCAGCGTAGGGGGGGGGCTGGGTAATGAAAAACTGTTTTTT. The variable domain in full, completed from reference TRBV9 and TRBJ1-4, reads DSGVTQTPKHLITATGQRVTLRCSPRSGDLSVYWYQQSLDQGLQFLIQYYNGEERAKGNILERFSAQQFPDLHSELNLSSLELGDSALYFCASSVGGGLGNEKLFFGSGTQLSVL.

CDR3 loop: CASSLALGGGRAGNIQYF. The CDR3 DNA is TGTGCCAGCAGCTTAGCGCTGGGTGGCGGGAGGGCGGGAAACATTCAGTACTTC. The V call is TRBV7-2, the J call TRBJ2-4, with 9 bases identical to TRBD2. J lost 6 bases, V lost 0 bases, and 12 bases had no gene match. The CDR3 consists of 18 residues. Germline V gene data show CDR1 as SGHTA and CDR2 as FQGNSA.

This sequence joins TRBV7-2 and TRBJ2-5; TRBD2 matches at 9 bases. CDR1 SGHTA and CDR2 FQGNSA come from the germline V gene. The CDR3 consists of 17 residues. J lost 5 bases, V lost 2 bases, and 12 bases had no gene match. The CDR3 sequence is CASSLRGGGAGGETQYF. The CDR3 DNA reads TGTGCCAGCAGCTTACGCGGCGGGGGGGCCGGGGGGGAGACCCAGTACTTC.

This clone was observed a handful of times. As DNA, the CDR3 is TGTGCCAGCAGTGGACAGCTGAACACTGAAGCTTTCTTT. Amino acid sequence: CASSGQLNTEAFF. J is TRBJ1-1 and V is TRBV2; TRBD1 might be the D (5 bases). The CDR3 is 13 amino acids. The germline CDR1 and CDR2 sequences are SNHLY and FYNNEI. With 4 bases removed from V and 0 bases from J, the gap between germline ends came to 6 bases.

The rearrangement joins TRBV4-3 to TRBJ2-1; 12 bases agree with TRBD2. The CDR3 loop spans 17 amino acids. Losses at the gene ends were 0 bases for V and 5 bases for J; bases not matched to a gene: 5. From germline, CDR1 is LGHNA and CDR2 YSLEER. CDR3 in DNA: TGCGCCAGCAGCCAAGAAGCTAGCGGGGGGGCAAACAATGAGCAGTTCTTC. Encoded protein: CASSQEASGGANNEQFF.